These 26 T cell receptor beta chains were sequenced from one sample in a study of shared T cell receptors in the human thymus. Data came from immunoSEQ multiplex PCR; TCRdb stores just in-frame clones and leaves some out. In the table there are about 540,000 clones, 75% to 85% of which are singletons. These records were also assigned to another study, of human thymus T cells.

The specimen was thymocytes. All receptors come from a boy less than two years old with a congenital heart defect.

The chain links TRBV7-2 to TRBJ1-5, with D unclear. Per the germline V gene, CDR1 is SGHTA and CDR2 is FQGNSA. The CDR3 sequence is 16 residues long. Trimming pared 1 base from V and 1 base from J, leaving 11 bases between. The CDR3 DNA is TGTGCCAGCAGCTTAGACCCCTGGGCGAGCAATCAGCCCCAGCATTTT. This translates into CASSLDPWASNQPQHF.

This clone was counted between two and nine times. V gene TRBV28 combines with J gene TRBJ2-1, with 10 bases matching TRBD2. V lost 1 base and J lost 5; bases outside the gene matches: 2. CDR1 is MDHEN and CDR2 is SYDVKM in the germline V gene. There are 15 residues in the CDR3. The DNA of the CDR3 is TGTGCCAGCAGTTTATTACTAGCGGGACACAATGAGCAGTTCTTC. It is translated as CASSLLLAGHNEQFF.

The chain employs TRBV5-1 and TRBJ2-1, with TRBD2 matching over 11 bases. Germline-derived CDR1 and CDR2 are SGHRS and YFSETQ. The ends lost 4 bases at V and 1 base at J; junction bases unmatched: 22. CDR3 size: 22 residues. The CDR3 DNA reads as TGCGCCAGCAGCGCGACTAAGGGGCTAGCGGGAGGCCCCGACCCTTCCTACAATGAGCAGTTCTTC. Protein product: CASSATKGLAGGPDPSYNEQFF.

The chain uses TRBV4-3 and TRBJ1-2; no clear D. Germline values: CDR1 LGHNA, CDR2 YSLEER. Deletions cut 1 base from V and 4 bases from J, with 13 bases between. This CDR3 comprises 15 residues. The CDR3 loop reads CASSQVFGDSYGYTF. Here the CDR3 DNA reads TGCGCCAGCAGCCAAGTCTTCGGTGATTCCTATGGCTACACCTTC.

This chain links TRBV4-3 with TRBJ2-5, with D possibly being TRBD2 (7 bases). Germline CDR1 is LGHNA and CDR2 is YSLEER. The CDR3 has 15 amino acids. V gave up 1 base and J gave up 6 bases, with 15 bases separating them. CDR3 nucleotide sequence: TGCGCCAGCAGCCAAGTCCCTAGGGGGGGAAAGACCCAGTACTTC. Translation: CASSQVPRGGKTQYF.

The J gene is TRBJ2-3, the V gene TRBV5-6, with TRBD2 matching 10 bases. Germline CDR1 SGHDT, CDR2 YYEEEE. V shed 7 bases and J 1 base; nucleotides not matched to a gene: 6. This CDR3 is 15 amino acids long. The CDR3 sequence is CASSRTSGRTDTQYF. In nucleotides, the CDR3 is TGTGCCAGCTCCCGGACTAGCGGACGCACAGATACGCAGTATTTT.

This sequence joins TRBV14 and TRBJ2-3, with 10 bases lining up with TRBD1. Germline CDR1 reads SGHDN; CDR2 reads FVKESK. This CDR3 region has 17 residues. Trimming cost V 4 bases and J 4 bases; bases outside gene matches: 11. The CDR3 sequence is CASSRVAGQGIPDTQYF. The CDR3 bases are TGTGCCAGCAGCCGCGTCGCGGGACAGGGGATCCCAGATACGCAGTATTTT.

This clone was seen more than once but under ten times. The J gene is TRBJ2-1, the V gene TRBV27; TRBD1 matches at 9 bases. The CDR3 loop spans 12 amino acids. V dropped 6 bases and J dropped 9; count of bases not matched to a gene: 3. Germline V CDR1 and CDR2: MNHEY, SMNVEV (reference sequence). The CDR3 region has the DNA TGTGCCAGCAGGCCGACAGGGGGTGAGCAGTTCTTC. It translates to CASRPTGGEQFF.

The chain links TRBV6-1 to TRBJ1-4; D unresolved. CDR1 and CDR2 from the germline V gene are MNHNS and SASEGT. V lost 5 bases to trimming and J lost 0 bases, with 10 bases between them. The length of the CDR3 is 15 residues. For the CDR3, the DNA is TGTGCCAGCAGTAAACATCCTGCAACTAATGAAAAACTGTTTTTT. The encoded protein is CASSKHPATNEKLFF.

This chain uses TRBV10-1 with TRBJ1-5; no definite D call. Germline CDR1 reads WNHNN; CDR2 reads SYGVQD (reference sequence). V shed 3 bases and J shed 6 bases, with 12 bases lying between them. The CDR3 length is 14 residues. CDR3: CASSDRVCGQPQHF. In DNA form, the CDR3 reads TGCGCCAGCAGTGATCGGGTATGCGGTCAGCCCCAGCATTTT.

The gene calls are TRBV4-2 and TRBJ2-1; 9 positions agree with TRBD1. V trimming: 0 bases; J trimming: 2 bases; junction bases outside the gene matches: 2. This CDR3 contains 16 residues. Germline CDR1 is LGHNA and CDR2 is YNFKEQ. The CDR3 nucleotides are TGTGCCAGCAGCCAAGATGGGACAGGGACCTACAATGAGCAGTTCTTC. Protein sequence: CASSQDGTGTYNEQFF.

The rearrangement uses TRBV30 and TRBJ2-3, with TRBD1 matching 11 bases. The germline gives CDR1 GTSNPN, CDR2 SVGIG (reference sequence). The CDR3 totals 15 residues. V lost 5 bases to trimming and J lost 3 bases; unmatched junction nucleotides: 7. CDR3 region: CAWAEGQGATDTQYF. The CDR3 bases are TGTGCCTGGGCAGAAGGACAGGGGGCAACAGATACGCAGTATTTT.

This chain links TRBV27 with TRBJ1-5; D gene uncertain. Trimming removed 4 bases at V and 1 base at J, with 14 bases between. The CDR3 length is 16 residues. The V gene's germline CDR1 is MNHEY and CDR2 SMNVEV (reference sequence). For the CDR3, the DNA is TGTGCCAGCAGTTCCTCAGCCCTGGGCAGCAATCAGCCCCAGCATTTT. Translation gives CASSSSALGSNQPQHF.

The CDR3 DNA reads as TGTGCCAGCTCACCACAACGGGAAGGGTTCTCCTACAATGAGCAGTTCTTC. This encodes CASSPQREGFSYNEQFF. This rearrangement joins TRBV18 to TRBJ2-1, with D perhaps matching TRBD2 (5 bases). Germline V gene lookup returns CDR1 KGHSH and CDR2 LQKENI. Trimming stripped 1 base from V and 0 bases from J, with 13 bases between. The CDR3 sequence is 17 residues long.

The genes are TRBV5-1 and TRBJ2-2, with 7 nucleotides matching TRBD2. J gave up 2 bases and V 2 bases, and 12 bases lay outside the gene matches. The germline CDR1 and CDR2 sequences are SGHRS and YFSETQ. The CDR3 is 18 residues long. CDR3: CASSFQNVREVNTGELFF. In DNA form, the CDR3 reads TGCGCCAGCAGCTTTCAGAATGTCCGGGAGGTCAACACCGGGGAGCTGTTTTTT.

The chain joins TRBV10-3 to TRBJ1-2; D possibly corresponds to TRBD1 (5 bases). The CDR3 is 14 amino acids. V was cut by 5 bases and J by 0 bases, with 10 bases left in between. CDR1 and CDR2 (germline): ENHRY, SYGVKD. CDR3 sequence reads: CAISKQETNYGYTF. The CDR3 DNA follows: TGTGCCATCAGTAAACAGGAGACTAACTATGGCTACACCTTC.

This sequence joins TRBV29-1 and TRBJ1-5, with TRBD1 matching over 10 bases. CDR3 length: 14 amino acids. Germline CDR1 is SQVTM and CDR2 is ANQGSEA. V was pared by 3 bases and J by 6 bases, with 5 bases of the junction left unmatched. The CDR3 DNA reads as TGCAGCGTTGACGGGGACAGGGGAATTCAGCCCCAGCATTTT. It is translated as CSVDGDRGIQPQHF.

This clone turned up a few times. The chain has TRBV7-2 and TRBJ2-7, with D maybe TRBD1 (6 bases). Trimming shortened V by 4 bases and J by 3 bases, and 16 bases separated the two germline ends. This CDR3 comprises 15 residues. The germline CDR1 and CDR2 sequences are SGHTA and FQGNSA. The CDR3 sequence is CASSSSRGRDYEQYF. The CDR3 DNA reads TGTGCCAGCAGCTCATCCAGGGGAAGGGACTACGAGCAGTACTTC.

This chain joins TRBV4-2 and TRBJ2-2, with TRBD1 as a possible D gene (6 bases). Trimming took off 3 bases at V and 7 bases at J, with 21 bases between the two ends. CDR3 length: 17 amino acids. Germline CDR1 and CDR2: LGHNA and YNFKEQ. The CDR3 loop reads CASSQLNRDPVDGELFF. Here the CDR3 DNA reads TGTGCCAGCAGCCAGCTAAACAGGGACCCTGTTGACGGGGAGCTGTTTTTT.

The V call is TRBV9, the J call TRBJ2-5; D is perhaps TRBD2 (6 bases). This CDR3 is built from 14 residues. Trimming cost V 2 bases and J 5 bases, with 13 bases left between them. CDR1 SGDLS and CDR2 YYNGEE come from the germline V gene. The CDR3 loop is CASSVTGRRETQYF. The CDR3 region has the DNA TGTGCCAGCAGCGTCACGGGGAGGAGGGAGACCCAGTACTTC.

The chain combines TRBV7-9 with TRBJ2-2; no definite D call. Germline loops: CDR1 SEHNR, CDR2 FQNEAQ (reference sequence). CDR3 length equals 10 residues. V lost 10 bases and J lost 5, with 5 bases in between. CDR3 nucleotides: TGTGCCACCACTACCGGGGAGCTGTTTTTT. Translating it yields CATTTGELFF. The whole variable domain, filled in from reference TRBV7-9 and TRBJ2-2, reads DTGVSQNPRHKITKRGQNVTFRCDPISEHNRLYWYRQTLGQGPEFLTYFQNEAQLEKSRLLSDRFSAERPKGSFSTLEIQRTEQGDSAMYLCATTTGELFFGEGSRLTVL.

This clone was recorded a few times. J is TRBJ1-1 and V is TRBV30; the D gene is possibly TRBD1 (5 bases). CDR3 size: 13 residues. Germline assignment: CDR1 GTSNPN and CDR2 SVGIG (reference sequence). The V end was cut by 4 bases, the J end by 4 bases, with 13 bases between. CDR3 region: CAWIGGVPTEAFF. The CDR3, as DNA: TGTGCCTGGATCGGAGGGGTACCCACTGAAGCTTTCTTT.

This chain links TRBV4-2 with TRBJ1-3, with D possibly matching TRBD1 (6 bases). CDR1 and CDR2 (germline): LGHNA, YNFKEQ. Trimming took off 0 bases at V and 2 bases at J, with 14 bases between the two ends. There are 17 residues in the CDR3. CDR3 in DNA: TGTGCCAGCAGCCAAGATAAGGGGGAAGGCCCTGGAAACACCATATATTTT. Its translation: CASSQDKGEGPGNTIYF.

The chain has TRBV27 and TRBJ2-1, with 7 bases aligning to TRBD1. In germline, CDR1 is MNHEY, CDR2 SMNVEV (reference sequence). Unmatched junction bases numbered 10, after V lost 7 bases and J lost 4 bases. This CDR3 is 15 amino acids long. The DNA for the CDR3 is TGTGCCAGCACCCTCTCGACAGGGCAGTACAATGAGCAGTTCTTC. It encodes CASTLSTGQYNEQFF.

The rearrangement links TRBV28 to TRBJ2-1, with a weak D call TRBD2 (6 bases). V was shortened by 1 base and J by 3 bases, with 13 bases between the two germline ends. The CDR3 covers 16 residues. Germline V gene data show CDR1 as MDHEN and CDR2 as SYDVKM. The CDR3 nucleotides are TGTGCCAGCAGTTTATTGGGACTCGAGGACTACAATGAGCAGTTCTTC. As protein: CASSLLGLEDYNEQFF.

This chain joins TRBV28 and TRBJ2-7; 9 nucleotides line up with TRBD1. V dropped 6 bases and J dropped 2; count of bases not matched to a gene: 5. The germline gives CDR1 MDHEN, CDR2 SYDVKM. The CDR3 totals 14 residues. The CDR3: CASSPGQGPYEQYF. In DNA, the CDR3 is TGTGCCAGCAGCCCGGGACAGGGACCCTACGAGCAGTACTTC.